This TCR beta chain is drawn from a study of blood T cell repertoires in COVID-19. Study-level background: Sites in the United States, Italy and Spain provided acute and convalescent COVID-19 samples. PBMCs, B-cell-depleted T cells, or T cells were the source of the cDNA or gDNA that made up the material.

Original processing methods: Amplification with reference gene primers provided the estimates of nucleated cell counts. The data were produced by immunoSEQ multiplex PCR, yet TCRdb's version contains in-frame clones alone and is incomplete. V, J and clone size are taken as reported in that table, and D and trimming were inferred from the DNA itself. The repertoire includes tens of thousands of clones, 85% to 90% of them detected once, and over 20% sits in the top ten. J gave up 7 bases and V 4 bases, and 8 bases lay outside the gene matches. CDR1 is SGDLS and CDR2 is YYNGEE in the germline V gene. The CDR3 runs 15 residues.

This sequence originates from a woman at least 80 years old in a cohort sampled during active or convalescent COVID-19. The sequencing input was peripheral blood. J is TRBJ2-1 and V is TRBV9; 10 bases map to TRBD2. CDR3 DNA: TGTGCCAGCAGCCCGCATCTAGCGGGAGCAAATGAGCAGTTCTTC. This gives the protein CASSPHLAGANEQFF.